These 27 T cell receptor beta chains came from one sample sequenced in a study of blood T cell repertoires in COVID-19. Some clones are missing from TCRdb's copy, which holds only in-frame ones; the method was immunoSEQ multiplex PCR. The data show about 77,000 clones, less than 85% seen once. Sequencing input: peripheral blood. The receptor set was obtained from a man aged 55 to 69 with acute or convalescent COVID-19.

This clone was counted between two and nine times. The V and J genes are TRBV19 and TRBJ1-5; TRBD1 might be the D (5 bases). The CDR3 spans 15 residues. In germline, CDR1 is LNHDA, CDR2 SQIVND (reference sequence). V lost 3 bases and J 2 bases, leaving 11 bases between the germline ends. CDR3 loop: CASSINQGGNQPQHF. In nucleotides, the CDR3 is TGTGCCAGTAGTATTAACCAGGGCGGCAATCAGCCCCAGCATTTT.

The chain combines TRBV5-1 with TRBJ1-2, with D unclear. Germline CDR1 reads SGHRS; CDR2 reads YFSETQ. V lost 6 bases and J 4 bases, leaving 13 bases between the germline ends. This CDR3 comprises 13 residues. CDR3 residues: CASTPDGIYGYTF. The CDR3 DNA follows: TGCGCCAGCACCCCGGACGGGATCTATGGCTACACCTTC. Looking up the rest from reference TRBV5-1 and TRBJ1-2 gives the full variable domain: KAGVTQTPRYLIKTRGQQVTLSCSPISGHRSVSWYQQTPGQGLQFLFEYFSETQRNKGNFPGRFSGRQFSNSRSEMNVSTLELGDSALYLCASTPDGIYGYTFGSGTRLTVV.

CDR3 in amino acids: CASSSTTGSAYEQYF. For the CDR3, the DNA is TGCGCCAGCAGCTCCACGACGGGAAGCGCATACGAGCAGTACTTC. V gene TRBV5-1 combines with J gene TRBJ2-7, with a possible D match to TRBD2 (5 bases). Per germline, CDR1 SGHRS and CDR2 YFSETQ. Trimming stripped 3 bases from V and 4 bases from J, with 17 bases between. The CDR3 has 15 residues.

This rearrangement joins TRBV7-2 to TRBJ1-1; 7 positions agree with TRBD1. V trimming: 2 bases; J trimming: 8 bases; junction bases outside the gene matches: 2. The CDR3 loop spans 12 amino acids. The germline CDR1 and CDR2 sequences are SGHTA and FQGNSA. CDR3 DNA: TGTGCCAGCAGCTTAAGGGACAGAGAAGCTTTCTTT. Amino acids: CASSLRDREAFF.

In this sample, this clone turned up once. The chain has TRBV3-1 (or the pseudogene TRBV3-2) and TRBJ1-2; possible D gene TRBD1, 5 bases. With 0 bases removed from V and 3 bases from J, the gap between germline ends came to 20 bases. Germline assignment: CDR1 LGHDT and CDR2 YNNKEL (reference sequence). This CDR3 has 18 residues. This CDR3 is CASSQEFGAGLVHYGYTF. CDR3 DNA sequence: TGTGCCAGCAGCCAAGAGTTTGGGGCAGGGCTCGTTCACTATGGCTACACCTTC.

The table lists this clone with a count of one. The chain couples TRBV10-3 to TRBJ1-3; the D gene is possibly TRBD1 (5 bases). The germline V gene encodes CDR1 ENHRY and CDR2 SYGVKD. The CDR3 sequence is 17 residues long. V gave up 1 base and J gave up 0 bases, with 13 bases separating them. Here the CDR3 DNA reads TGTGCCATCAGTGAGTACCAGGGAGGACTCTCTGGAAACACCATATATTTT. It codes for CAISEYQGGLSGNTIYF.

The genes are TRBV6-1 and TRBJ2-3; 12 positions agree with TRBD2. The junction had 5 bases not matched to a gene; V was cut back by 4 bases and J by 3 bases. CDR1 MNHNS and CDR2 SASEGT come from the germline V gene. The CDR3 covers 16 residues. The CDR3 sequence: CASSGGLAGWTDTQYF. The CDR3 DNA sequence: TGTGCCAGCAGTGGCGGACTAGCGGGGTGGACAGATACGCAGTATTTT.

The V call is TRBV21-1, the J call TRBJ1-1. TRBV21-1 constitutes a pseudogene. CDR3 size: 9 residues. The CDR3 loop is CASSKRAFF. The CDR3 DNA is TGTGCCAGCAGTAAGAGAGCTTTCTTT.

V and J are TRBV30 and TRBJ2-3, with a weak D call TRBD2 (5 bases). V lost 5 bases, J lost 8 bases, and 14 bases lay in between. This CDR3 region has 12 residues. The germline V gene has CDR1 GTSNPN and CDR2 SVGIG (reference sequence). The CDR3 DNA reads TGTGCCTGGGTGAGAGAGGAGGCTACGCAGTATTTT. Its protein product is CAWVREEATQYF.

This clone came up once. The chain is built from TRBV12-5 and TRBJ2-7; D gene ambiguous. CDR1 and CDR2 from the germline V gene are LGHNT and FRNRAP. Trimming took 6 bases from V and 3 from J, leaving 6 bases between them. CDR3 size: 11 residues. CDR3 in DNA: TGTGCTAGTGGCCCTCTCTACGAGCAGTACGTC. Its translation is CASGPLYEQYV.

The chain couples TRBV5-6 to TRBJ2-7; TRBD2 aligns across 12 bases. The CDR3 loop spans 15 amino acids. Germline V gene data show CDR1 as SGHDT and CDR2 as YYEEEE. The J segment lost 2 bases and the V segment lost 4 bases, leaving 4 bases of the junction unmatched. CDR3 amino acids: CASSIGLAGTYEQYF. The CDR3 DNA reads TGTGCCAGCAGCATAGGACTAGCGGGAACCTACGAGCAGTACTTC.

The J gene is TRBJ1-1, the V gene TRBV10-3; D is undetermined. The CDR3 consists of 13 residues. CDR1 is ENHRY, CDR2 SYGVKD, per germline. Trimming left V 3 bases short and J 0 bases short, with 5 bases between. CDR3 in DNA: TGTGCCATCAGTGATCAGGTGAACACTGAAGCTTTCTTT. This translates into CAISDQVNTEAFF.

This sequence joins TRBV9 and TRBJ2-3, with D possibly matching TRBD2 (6 bases). This CDR3 has 15 amino acids. Trimming removed 3 bases from V and 2 bases from J, with 13 bases in between. CDR1 is SGDLS and CDR2 is YYNGEE in the germline V gene. CDR3 loop: CASSGVAEITDTQYF. In DNA form, the CDR3 reads TGTGCCAGCAGCGGAGTAGCGGAAATCACAGATACGCAGTATTTT.

The V and J genes are TRBV27 and TRBJ1-2; 8 bases map to TRBD1. CDR1 MNHEY and CDR2 SMNVEV come from the germline V gene (reference sequence). This CDR3 has 18 residues. V lost 5 bases to trimming and J lost 0 bases; unmatched junction nucleotides: 14. The DNA for the CDR3 is TGTGCCAGCAGTCCCGGACAGGGCCGCGAGTTAGCTAACTATGGCTACACCTTC. Translating gives CASSPGQGRELANYGYTF.

V gene TRBV10-1 combines with J gene TRBJ2-5; D is ambiguous. Trimming removed 4 bases from V and 1 base from J, with 13 bases in between. The CDR3 totals 15 residues. CDR1 WNHNN and CDR2 SYGVQD come from the germline V gene (reference sequence). Here the CDR3 reads CASSGGPRTQETQYF. The CDR3 DNA follows: TGCGCCAGCAGTGGCGGCCCCCGTACCCAAGAGACCCAGTACTTC.

CDR3 residues: CASSTPQGLSGNTIYF. The CDR3 bases are TGTGCCAGTAGTACCCCACAGGGCCTCTCTGGAAACACCATATATTTT. The chain links TRBV19 to TRBJ1-3, with a tentative D call TRBD1 (6 bases). Germline-derived CDR1 and CDR2 are LNHDA and SQIVND (reference sequence). The CDR3 has 16 amino acids. V lost 4 bases, J lost 0 bases, and 13 bases lay in between.

The chain has TRBV7-9 and TRBJ2-2, with D possibly matching TRBD2 (6 bases). V lost 2 bases and J 6 bases, leaving 10 bases between the germline ends. Germline lookup yields CDR1 SEHNR and CDR2 FQNEAQ (reference sequence). CDR3 size: 14 residues. The DNA of the CDR3 is TGTGCCAGCAGCTTAAGGCGGGAACCCGGGGAGCTGTTTTTT. Protein product: CASSLRREPGELFF.

V usage is TRBV9 and J usage is TRBJ2-5, with a weak D call TRBD1 (6 bases). Germline lookup yields CDR1 SGDLS and CDR2 YYNGEE. Trimming took off 0 bases at V and 5 bases at J, with 11 bases between the two ends. This CDR3 is 14 amino acids long. The DNA of the CDR3 is TGTGCCAGCAGCGTAGAGGGGGAGTACGAGACCCAGTACTTC. It codes for CASSVEGEYETQYF.

The CDR3 sequence: CASSERWGSNYGYTF. In nucleotides, the CDR3 is TGTGCCAGCAGTGAGCGCTGGGGCTCCAACTATGGCTACACCTTC. The chain links TRBV6-1 to TRBJ1-2, with D possibly being TRBD1 (5 bases). This CDR3 contains 15 residues. Deletions cut 3 bases from V and 2 bases from J, with 13 bases between. The germline V gene has CDR1 MNHNS and CDR2 SASEGT.

This clone was seen only a few times. The chain is built from TRBV19 and TRBJ1-1; TRBD1 aligns across 9 bases. Trimming took 5 bases from V and 11 from J; bases not matched to a gene: 9. The germline V gene encodes CDR1 LNHDA and CDR2 SQIVND (reference sequence). CDR3 length: 13 amino acids. In DNA, the CDR3 is TGTGCCAGTAGTCCCTTCGGGACAGGGAGGGCTTTCTTT. As protein: CASSPFGTGRAFF.

The chain couples TRBV2 to TRBJ2-5; TRBD2 matches 11 bases. The CDR3 extends over 14 amino acids. Germline V lookup: CDR1 SNHLY, CDR2 FYNNEI. The V gene end was trimmed by 5 bases and the J gene end by 4 bases; junction bases not matched to a gene: 3. The CDR3 reads CASSTSGGSETQYF. The CDR3 region has the DNA TGTGCCAGCAGTACTAGCGGGGGATCAGAGACCCAGTACTTC.

This clone was counted at least ten times. The same CDR3 also results from other DNA sequences found in this sample. The genes are TRBV9 and TRBJ1-1, with D uncertain. V shed 0 bases and J shed 3 bases, with 6 bases lying between them. The germline CDR1 and CDR2 sequences are SGDLS and YYNGEE. This CDR3 has 13 amino acids. The CDR3 nucleotides are TGTGCCAGCAGCGTAGGGGAGTACACTGAAGCTTTCTTT. Its protein is CASSVGEYTEAFF.

The chain is built from TRBV28 and TRBJ2-1, with 7 bases aligning to TRBD2. Per germline, CDR1 MDHEN and CDR2 SYDVKM. V lost 5 bases to trimming and J lost 5 bases; unmatched junction nucleotides: 3. The CDR3 runs 13 residues. The CDR3, as DNA: TGTGCCAGCAGTCCCGCGGGGGACAATGAGCAGTTCTTC. Amino acids: CASSPAGDNEQFF.

This chain connects TRBV28 to TRBJ2-5; 8 bases line up with TRBD1. The V segment lost 8 bases and the J segment 4 bases; nucleotides outside the gene matches: 9. The CDR3 runs 14 residues. Germline V gene sequence: CDR1 MDHEN, CDR2 SYDVKM. CDR3 sequence: CASRMDRERETQYF. The CDR3 nucleotides are TGTGCCAGCCGCATGGACAGGGAGCGAGAGACCCAGTACTTC.

This clone has only a few counts. The chain carries TRBV18 and TRBJ2-1; 7 nucleotides match TRBD2. The CDR3 has 16 residues. V shed 2 bases, J shed 9 bases, and the junction held 13 bases outside the gene matches. Germline V lookup: CDR1 KGHSH, CDR2 LQKENI. The CDR3 DNA reads as TGTGCCAGCTCACCAATGCCCCGACTAGCAGCATCTGAGCAGTTCTTC. It is translated as CASSPMPRLAASEQFF.

The chain is built from TRBV5-6 and TRBJ2-3; D is possibly TRBD2 (6 bases). Trimming shortened V by 3 bases and J by 4 bases, and 21 bases separated the two germline ends. Germline CDR1 SGHDT, CDR2 YYEEEE. CDR3 size: 17 residues. CDR3 nucleotides: TGTGCCAGCAGCTCCACATCACGGGACTCCCGCGCAGATACGCAGTATTTT. Protein sequence: CASSSTSRDSRADTQYF.

The V and J genes are TRBV4-1 and TRBJ1-1; D remains ambiguous. CDR1 and CDR2 (germline): MGHRA, YSYEKL. CDR3 length equals 17 residues. Deletions cut 0 bases from V and 0 bases from J, with 14 bases between. The CDR3 nucleotides read TGCGCCAGCAGCCAAGAGTTCGGGGAGGGAATGAACACTGAAGCTTTCTTT. It is translated as CASSQEFGEGMNTEAFF.